This T cell receptor delta chain originates from a study of Vδ1+ human thymocytes. Study results and caveats: Highly polyclonal TRG and TRD repertoires with Gaussian CDR3 length distributions appeared in thymus. Unlike peripheral blood Vdelta1+ controls, thymic delta-chain sequences included roughly 22% Vdelta2 and few Vdelta3.

RNA was extracted from the cells and then reverse transcribed. The CDR3 regions were amplified by multiplex PCR from V-gene primers to a constant-region primer. TCRdb made new clone calls on the multiplex PCR reads using CATT. Among some 19,000 delta-chain clones, roughly 7.3% were seen once, and the ten largest hold almost 1%. Alphabeta T cells were depleted, then CD3+ Vdelta1+ Vdelta2- thymocytes were FACS-sorted. Germline CDR1 TSWWSYY, CDR2 QGS. The CDR3 sequence is 17 residues long. J lost 0 bases, V lost 3 bases, and 9 bases had no gene match. On this clone itself: Its antigen remains unidentified.

This receptor was obtained from a child less than two years old who had congenital heart surgery. Sequenced material: Vdelta1+ gamma-delta thymocytes from the thymus. Subset: FACS-sorted CD3+ TCRalphabeta- TCRVdelta1+ TCRVdelta2- thymocytes. The chain combines TRDV1 with TRDJ1, with 8 bases identical to TRDD3. Here the CDR3 reads CALGEAYTGGYTDKLIF. CDR3 nucleotides: TGTGCTCTTGGGGAGGCGTACACTGGGGGGTACACCGATAAACTCATCTTT.